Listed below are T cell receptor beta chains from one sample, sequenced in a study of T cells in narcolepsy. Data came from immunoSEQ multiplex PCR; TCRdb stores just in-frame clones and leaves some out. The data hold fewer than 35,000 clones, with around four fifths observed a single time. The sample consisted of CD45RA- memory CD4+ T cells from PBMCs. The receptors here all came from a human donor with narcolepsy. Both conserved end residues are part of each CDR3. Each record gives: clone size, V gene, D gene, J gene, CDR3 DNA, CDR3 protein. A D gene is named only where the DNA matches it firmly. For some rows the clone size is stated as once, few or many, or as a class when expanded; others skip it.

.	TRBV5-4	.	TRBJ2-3	TGTGCCAGCAGCTTAACATTGTCCACAGATACGCAGTATTTT	CASSLTLSTDTQYF
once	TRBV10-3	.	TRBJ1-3	TGTGCCATCAGTGAGCCCGGACTGGGCTCTGGAAACACCATATATTTT	CAISEPGLGSGNTIYF
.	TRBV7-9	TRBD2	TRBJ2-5	TGTGCCAGCAGCTTCAAGCGGGGGGGCCGTAATCAAGAGGAGACCCAGTACTTC	CASSFKRGGRNQEETQYF
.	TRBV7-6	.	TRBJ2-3	TGTGCCAGCAAATTGACAGCCGAAAGAACAGATACGCAGTATTTT	CASKLTAERTDTQYF
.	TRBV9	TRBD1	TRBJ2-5	TGTGCCAGCAGCGCCGGACAGGGGTTCTACCAAGAGACCCAGTACTTC	CASSAGQGFYQETQYF
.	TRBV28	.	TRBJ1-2	TGTGCCAGCAGTTACCTCCACTATGGCTACACCTTC	CASSYLHYGYTF
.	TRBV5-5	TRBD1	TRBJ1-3	TGTGCCAGCCGAAGAGCCGGACAGGGGATGGTAGGAAACACCATATATTTT	CASRRAGQGMVGNTIYF
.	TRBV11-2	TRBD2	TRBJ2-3	TGTGCCAGCAGCCTTTCTAGCGGGAGGAGCACAGATACGCAGTATTTT	CASSLSSGRSTDTQYF
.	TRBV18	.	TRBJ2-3	TGTGCCAGCTCACCTATCCCCGAGGTAACAGATACGCAGTATTTT	CASSPIPEVTDTQYF
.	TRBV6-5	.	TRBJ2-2	TGTGCCAGCAGTTACTCAAGGACCGGGGAGCTGTTTTTT	CASSYSRTGELFF
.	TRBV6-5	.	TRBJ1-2	TGTGCCAGCAGGGGAGAAGGCTACACCTTC	CASRGEGYTF
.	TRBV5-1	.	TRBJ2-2	TGCGCCAGCAGCTTACGGCTACTCCCCGAGGGGGAGCTGTTTTTT	CASSLRLLPEGELFF
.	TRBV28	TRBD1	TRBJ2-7	TGTGCCAGCAGCGCCGGGACAGGCCTAGGGGAGCAGTACTTC	CASSAGTGLGEQYF
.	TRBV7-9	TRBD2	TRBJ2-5	TGTGCCAGCAGCTTAGCGGGCGGGGGGGCTTTGGAGACCCAGTACTTC	CASSLAGGGALETQYF
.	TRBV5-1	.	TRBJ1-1	TGCGCCAGCAGCTCTCAAGTAGGGTCTTTGAACACTGAAGCTTTCTTT	CASSSQVGSLNTEAFF
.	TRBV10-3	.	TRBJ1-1	TGTGCCATCAGTGAAAGGCAGGATAACACTGAAGCTTTCTTT	CAISERQDNTEAFF
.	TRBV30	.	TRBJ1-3	TGTGCCTGGAGTACCCCACCCCGGCTGGGAAACACCATATATTTT	CAWSTPPRLGNTIYF
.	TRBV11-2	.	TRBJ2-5	TGTGCCAGCAGCTTAGGTCTCCAAGAGACCCAGTACTTC	CASSLGLQETQYF
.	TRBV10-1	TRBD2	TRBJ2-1	TGCGCCAGCAGTGAGACAGGACTAGCGGGAGGATTGGGTGAGCAGTTCTTC	CASSETGLAGGLGEQFF
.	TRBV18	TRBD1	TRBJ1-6	TGTGCCAGCTCCCCCGAAGGGGGCTATCCCCTCCACTTT	CASSPEGGYPLHF
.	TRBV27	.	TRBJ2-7	TGTGCCAGCAGTCGGACCGGGACCCGGGGCTCCTACGAGCAGTACTTC	CASSRTGTRGSYEQYF
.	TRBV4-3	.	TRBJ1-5	TGCGCCAGCAGCCAAATGACCGATCAGCCCCAGCATTTT	CASSQMTDQPQHF